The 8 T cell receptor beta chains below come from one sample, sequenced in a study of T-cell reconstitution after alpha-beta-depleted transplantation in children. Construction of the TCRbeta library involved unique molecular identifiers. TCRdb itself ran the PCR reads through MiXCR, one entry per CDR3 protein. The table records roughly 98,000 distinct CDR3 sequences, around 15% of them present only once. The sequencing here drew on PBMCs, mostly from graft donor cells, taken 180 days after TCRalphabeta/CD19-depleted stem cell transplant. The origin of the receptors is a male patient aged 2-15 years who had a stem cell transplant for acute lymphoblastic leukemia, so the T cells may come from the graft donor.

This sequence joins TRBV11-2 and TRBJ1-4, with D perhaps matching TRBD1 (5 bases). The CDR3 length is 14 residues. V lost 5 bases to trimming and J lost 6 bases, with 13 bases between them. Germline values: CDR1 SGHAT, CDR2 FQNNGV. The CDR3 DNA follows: TGTGCCAGCAGCCCAGGGTCTTTTGATGAAAAACTGTTTTTT. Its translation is CASSPGSFDEKLFF.

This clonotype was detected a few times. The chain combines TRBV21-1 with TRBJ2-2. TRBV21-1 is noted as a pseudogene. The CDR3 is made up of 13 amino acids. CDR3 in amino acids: CASSKGRTGELFF. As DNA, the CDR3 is TGTGCCAGCAGCAAAGGCCGCACCGGGGAGCTGTTTTTT.

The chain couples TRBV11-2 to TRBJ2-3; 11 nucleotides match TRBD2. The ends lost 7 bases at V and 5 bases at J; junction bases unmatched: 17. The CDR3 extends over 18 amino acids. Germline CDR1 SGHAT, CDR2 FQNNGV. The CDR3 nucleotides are TGTGCCAGCATATCCCGAGGGGATAGCGGGGGGGCCGGAGATACGCAGTATTTT. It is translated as CASISRGDSGGAGDTQYF.

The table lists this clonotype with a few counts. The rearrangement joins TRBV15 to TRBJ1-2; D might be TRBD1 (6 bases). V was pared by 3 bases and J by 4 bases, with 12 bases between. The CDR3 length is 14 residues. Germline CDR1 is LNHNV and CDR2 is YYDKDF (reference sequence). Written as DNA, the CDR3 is TGTGCCACCAGCAGGCAGACAGGAGGCTATGGCTACACCTTC. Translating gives CATSRQTGGYGYTF. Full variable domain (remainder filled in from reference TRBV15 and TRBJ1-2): DAMVIQNPRYQVTQFGKPVTLSCSQTLNHNVMYWYQQKSSQAPKLLFHYYDKDFNNEADTPDNFQSRRPNTSFCFLDIRSPGLGDTAMYLCATSRQTGGYGYTFGSGTRLTVV.

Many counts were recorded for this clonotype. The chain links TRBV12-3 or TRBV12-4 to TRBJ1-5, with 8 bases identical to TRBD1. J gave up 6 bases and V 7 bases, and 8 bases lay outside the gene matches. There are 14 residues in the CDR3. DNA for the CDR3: TGTGCCAGCATCTGGACAGGGTCAGGTCAGCCCCAGCATTTT. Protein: CASIWTGSGQPQHF.

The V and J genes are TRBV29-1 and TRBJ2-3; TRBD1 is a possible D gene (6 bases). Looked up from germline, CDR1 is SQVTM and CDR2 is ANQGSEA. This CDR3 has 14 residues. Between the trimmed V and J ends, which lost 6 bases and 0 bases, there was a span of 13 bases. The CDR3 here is CSVLGAASTDTQYF. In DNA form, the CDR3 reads TGCAGCGTCCTGGGGGCAGCTAGCACAGATACGCAGTATTTT.

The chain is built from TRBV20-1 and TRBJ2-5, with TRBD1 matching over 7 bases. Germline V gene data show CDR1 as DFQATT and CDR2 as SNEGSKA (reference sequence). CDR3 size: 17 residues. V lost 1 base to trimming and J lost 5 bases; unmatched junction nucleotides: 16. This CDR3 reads CSARAFAGQAPRETQYF. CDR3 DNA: TGCAGTGCTAGAGCTTTTGCTGGACAGGCCCCGCGGGAGACCCAGTACTTC.

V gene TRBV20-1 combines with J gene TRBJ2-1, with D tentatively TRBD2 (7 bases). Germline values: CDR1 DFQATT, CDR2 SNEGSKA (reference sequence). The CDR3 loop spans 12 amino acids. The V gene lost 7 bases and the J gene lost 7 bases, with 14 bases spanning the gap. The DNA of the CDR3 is TGCAGTGTACGTGGGGGGGCAAATGAGCAGTTCTTC. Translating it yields CSVRGGANEQFF.